This T cell receptor beta chain was captured in a study of cytomegalovirus exposure and HLA in healthy donors. Study-wide points: A list of about 180 TCR beta chains associated with cytomegalovirus was given.

In regard to this clone: Its antigen is unidentified.

A multiplex PCR was run with 60 Vbeta primers and 13 Jbeta primers. Using immunoSEQ multiplex PCR, the repertoire was profiled, and TCRdb retains in-frame clones only, with some absent. Found here are under 90,000 clones, 77% of them singletons; the top ten hold around 3%. The germline CDR1 and CDR2 sequences are SGHRS and YFSETQ. V trimming: 0 bases; J trimming: 7 bases; junction bases outside the gene matches: 5. CDR3 length equals 15 residues. The rearrangement uses TRBV5-1 and TRBJ2-2; 8 nucleotides line up with TRBD2. The receptor comes from a man aged 50-59 years in good health and CMV-seropositive. The specimen was PBMCs. The CDR3 nucleotides are TGCGCCAGCAGCTTGGAGGGACTAGGCATCGGGGAGCTGTTTTTT. Translation: CASSLEGLGIGELFF.